Shown below are 28 T cell receptor beta chains from a single sample sequenced in a study of cytomegalovirus exposure and HLA in healthy donors. Clones were read by immunoSEQ multiplex PCR, and TCRdb kept only the in-frame ones, dropping some. This table holds about 82,000 clones, approximately 95% found once. Sequencing input: PBMCs. The receptors shown here come from a woman aged 18 to 35 in good health and CMV-seronegative.

This chain uses TRBV28 with TRBJ2-7, with D perhaps matching TRBD2 (6 bases). Trimming pared 4 bases from V and 7 bases from J, leaving 17 bases between. CDR3 length: 14 amino acids. CDR1 is MDHEN, CDR2 SYDVKM, per germline. CDR3 in amino acids: CASSSGRGSGEQYF. In DNA, the CDR3 is TGTGCCAGCAGTTCAGGACGGGGGTCGGGTGAGCAGTACTTC.

This chain links TRBV5-1 with TRBJ1-1; D is possibly TRBD1 (6 bases). Germline V CDR1 and CDR2: SGHRS, YFSETQ. CDR3 length equals 15 residues. Trimming took 4 bases from V and 3 from J, leaving 16 bases between them. The CDR3 is CASSPGGRTDTEAFF. For the CDR3, the DNA is TGCGCCAGCAGCCCCGGGGGGCGTACCGACACTGAAGCTTTCTTT. Combining the CDR3 with reference TRBV5-1 and TRBJ1-1 gives the whole variable domain KAGVTQTPRYLIKTRGQQVTLSCSPISGHRSVSWYQQTPGQGLQFLFEYFSETQRNKGNFPGRFSGRQFSNSRSEMNVSTLELGDSALYLCASSPGGRTDTEAFFGQGTRLTVV.

The rearrangement links TRBV9 to TRBJ1-2, with a weak D call TRBD1 (5 bases). V lost 0 bases to trimming and J lost 1 base, with 7 bases between them. CDR1 and CDR2 (germline): SGDLS, YYNGEE. The CDR3 extends over 14 amino acids. CDR3 protein: CASSVEGNNYGYTF. The DNA for the CDR3 is TGTGCCAGCAGCGTAGAGGGGAATAACTATGGCTACACCTTC. The full variable domain, rest sourced from reference TRBV9 and TRBJ1-2, is DSGVTQTPKHLITATGQRVTLRCSPRSGDLSVYWYQQSLDQGLQFLIQYYNGEERAKGNILERFSAQQFPDLHSELNLSSLELGDSALYFCASSVEGNNYGYTFGSGTRLTVV.

This chain links TRBV19 with TRBJ1-2, with 9 bases aligning to TRBD1. The CDR3 consists of 11 residues. Unmatched junction bases numbered 6, after V lost 11 bases and J lost 8 bases. Germline CDR1 is LNHDA and CDR2 is SQIVND (reference sequence). The CDR3 DNA is TGTGCCGTCGGGACAGGGTTAGGCTACACCTTC. It translates to CAVGTGLGYTF.

The chain recombines TRBV15 with TRBJ2-1; TRBD1 agrees at 12 bases. V lost 1 base, J lost 13 bases, and 5 bases stayed unmatched. The germline V gene has CDR1 LNHNV and CDR2 YYDKDF (reference sequence). The CDR3 runs 14 residues. The CDR3 spells CATSRGGQGAGQFF. The CDR3 nucleotides read TGTGCCACCAGCAGAGGGGGACAGGGGGCAGGCCAGTTCTTC. The full variable domain, its missing parts supplied by reference TRBV15 and TRBJ2-1, is DAMVIQNPRYQVTQFGKPVTLSCSQTLNHNVMYWYQQKSSQAPKLLFHYYDKDFNNEADTPDNFQSRRPNTSFCFLDIRSPGLGDTAMYLCATSRGGQGAGQFFGPGTRLTVL.

This chain connects TRBV30 to TRBJ1-2; D is possibly TRBD1 (6 bases). This CDR3 is built from 12 residues. Germline CDR1 GTSNPN, CDR2 SVGIG (reference sequence). With 8 bases removed from V and 9 bases from J, the gap between germline ends came to 19 bases. CDR3 sequence reads: CALGLGGARYTF. The CDR3 DNA is TGTGCCCTTGGATTAGGGGGGGCCCGCTACACCTTC.

This rearrangement joins TRBV28 to TRBJ2-7, with a possible D match to TRBD1 (6 bases). Germline V gene lookup returns CDR1 MDHEN and CDR2 SYDVKM. This CDR3 region has 15 residues. Trimming took 3 bases from V and 0 from J, leaving 12 bases between them. The DNA for the CDR3 is TGTGCCAGCAGTTTGCGGACAGCGCTCTCCTACGAGCAGTACTTC. It codes for CASSLRTALSYEQYF.

V gene TRBV7-2 combines with J gene TRBJ1-1, with TRBD1 as a possible D gene (5 bases). Germline CDR1 is SGHTA and CDR2 is FQGNSA. Between the trimmed V and J ends, which lost 1 base and 0 bases, there was a span of 12 bases. CDR3 length: 16 amino acids. This CDR3 reads CASSLGAGLMNTEAFF. The CDR3 region has the DNA TGTGCCAGCAGCTTAGGCGCGGGACTCATGAACACTGAAGCTTTCTTT.

This chain links TRBV5-5 with TRBJ1-2; TRBD1 is a possible D gene (5 bases). The CDR3 totals 15 residues. From germline, CDR1 is SGHKS and CDR2 YYEKEE (reference sequence). V was pared by 1 base and J by 9 bases, with 19 bases between. DNA for the CDR3: TGTGCCAGCAGCTTGCCGGGAGGAAGGGGAACGAGCTACACCTTC. Translating gives CASSLPGGRGTSYTF.

The chain combines TRBV19 with TRBJ1-5; tentatively, D is TRBD1 (6 bases). Germline V gene data show CDR1 as LNHDA and CDR2 as SQIVND (reference sequence). CDR3 length equals 13 residues. V lost 7 bases and J 4 bases, leaving 11 bases between the germline ends. The CDR3 sequence: CASTDRLNQPQHF. The CDR3 region has the DNA TGTGCCAGTACTGACAGGCTTAATCAGCCCCAGCATTTT. Together with reference TRBV19 and TRBJ1-5, the CDR3 gives the full variable domain: DGGITQSPKYLFRKEGQNVTLSCEQNLNHDAMYWYRQDPGQGLRLIYYSQIVNDFQKGDIAEGYSVSREKKESFPLTVTSAQKNPTAFYLCASTDRLNQPQHFGDGTRLSIL.

This clone was recorded once. V and J are TRBV4-3 and TRBJ2-2; perhaps TRBD1 as D (6 bases). The germline V and J ends were trimmed by 4 bases and 7 bases, with 13 bases remaining between them. The CDR3 is made up of 14 amino acids. CDR1 is LGHNA, CDR2 YSLEER, per germline. CDR3 sequence (DNA): TGCGCCAGCAGCCCAGGGGACGGAGACGGGGAGCTGTTTTTT. Encoded protein: CASSPGDGDGELFF.

The V call is TRBV9, the J call TRBJ2-7, with D possibly TRBD1 on 6 matching bases. Germline V lookup: CDR1 SGDLS, CDR2 YYNGEE. This CDR3 spans 15 amino acids. V lost 4 bases and J 0 bases, leaving 14 bases between the germline ends. The CDR3 bases are TGTGCCAGCAGCCCCACAGGGTTACCCTCCTACGAGCAGTACTTC. Translation gives CASSPTGLPSYEQYF.

The chain joins TRBV27 to TRBJ2-3; 10 bases are shared with TRBD2. CDR3 length: 15 amino acids. After removal of 5 bases from V and 4 bases from J, the junction contained 6 bases not matched to a gene. Germline V lookup: CDR1 MNHEY, CDR2 SMNVEV (reference sequence). The CDR3 sequence is CASSVTSGMSDTQYF. CDR3 in DNA: TGTGCCAGCAGTGTTACTAGCGGGATGTCAGATACGCAGTATTTT.

The rearrangement links TRBV9 to TRBJ2-5, with 10 bases fitting TRBD1. The V gene's germline CDR1 is SGDLS and CDR2 YYNGEE. Trimming at V came to 0 bases and at J to 5 bases, leaving 4 bases not matched to a gene. CDR3 size: 15 residues. CDR3 region: CASSVDPGQGETQYF. CDR3 coding DNA: TGTGCCAGCAGCGTAGACCCGGGACAGGGGGAGACCCAGTACTTC.

A remark on this clone: At one boundary the junction diverges from the germline segment, which might be a read error. V and J are TRBV19 and TRBJ1-1, with no clear D. Germline V gene data show CDR1 as LNHDA and CDR2 as SQIVND (reference sequence). CDR3 length: 13 amino acids. This CDR3 reads CASSPSGNAEAFF. CDR3 DNA sequence: TGTGCCAGTAGCCCTTCGGGGAACGCTGAAGCTTTCTTT.

This chain connects TRBV7-8 to TRBJ2-5; maybe TRBD2 (5 bases). Trimming pared 1 base from V and 5 bases from J, leaving 11 bases between. In germline, CDR1 is SGHVS, CDR2 FQNEAQ. CDR3 size: 14 residues. The CDR3 here is CASSLGRPGETQYF. The CDR3, as DNA: TGTGCCAGCAGCTTAGGACGGCCGGGGGAGACCCAGTACTTC.

The J gene is TRBJ2-3, the V gene TRBV5-1, with 8 positions matching TRBD1. The CDR3 sequence is 17 residues long. In germline, CDR1 is SGHRS, CDR2 YFSETQ. Losses at the gene ends were 2 bases for V and 4 bases for J; bases not matched to a gene: 12. In DNA form, the CDR3 reads TGCGCCAGCAGCTTCCTACCGGGACAGGCCCTTTCAGATACGCAGTATTTT. Translating it yields CASSFLPGQALSDTQYF.

V usage is TRBV4-1 and J usage is TRBJ2-1; 8 bases map to TRBD2. CDR1 MGHRA and CDR2 YSYEKL come from the germline V gene. Germline trimming cut 2 bases from V and 6 bases from J; bases unmatched to any gene: 6. The CDR3 extends over 15 amino acids. The CDR3 nucleotides read TGCGCCAGCAGCCAACTAGCGGGTATCGTCAATGAGCAGTTCTTC. Its translation is CASSQLAGIVNEQFF.

The V gene is TRBV6-5, the J gene TRBJ2-1; a weak D match, TRBD2 (5 bases). Germline values: CDR1 MNHEY, CDR2 SVGAGI. The CDR3 has 16 residues. The germline V and J ends were trimmed by 3 bases and 3 bases, with 15 bases remaining between them. CDR3 sequence reads: CASSYSDRGIYNEQFF. CDR3 nucleotides: TGTGCCAGCAGTTATTCGGATCGGGGAATCTACAATGAGCAGTTCTTC.

The chain employs TRBV13 and TRBJ2-7; perhaps TRBD1 as D (5 bases). CDR3 length: 14 residues. The V end was cut by 5 bases, the J end by 1 base, with 12 bases between. Germline V gives CDR1 PRHDT, CDR2 FYEKMQ (reference sequence). CDR3 sequence reads: CASSKPDKSYEQYF. The CDR3 DNA reads as TGTGCCAGCAGCAAACCGGACAAGTCCTACGAGCAGTACTTC.

In this sample, this clone turned up once. The sample holds other DNA sequences that translate to the same CDR3. The J gene is TRBJ2-1, the V gene TRBV30, with TRBD2 matching over 12 bases. Germline values: CDR1 GTSNPN, CDR2 SVGIG (reference sequence). CDR3 size: 14 residues. V trimming: 4 bases; J trimming: 4 bases; junction bases outside the gene matches: 2. The CDR3: CAWTGLAGYNEQFF. Here the CDR3 DNA reads TGTGCCTGGACGGGACTAGCGGGTTACAATGAGCAGTTCTTC.

This rearrangement joins TRBV27 to TRBJ2-3, with TRBD1 as a possible D gene (7 bases). Trimming removed 7 bases at V and 4 bases at J, with 15 bases between. The CDR3 is 14 amino acids. From germline, CDR1 is MNHEY and CDR2 SMNVEV (reference sequence). CDR3 sequence reads: CASTIRGAADTQYF. DNA of the CDR3: TGTGCCAGCACCATCAGGGGGGCGGCAGATACGCAGTATTTT.

V gene TRBV9 combines with J gene TRBJ2-1; 8 bases align to TRBD1. Germline CDR1 is SGDLS and CDR2 is YYNGEE. V was clipped by 8 bases and J by 9 bases; unmatched bases: 19. The CDR3 has 16 residues. This chain's CDR3 is CASGPLTGAASSEQFF. DNA for the CDR3: TGTGCCAGTGGCCCTTTGACAGGGGCGGCTAGTAGTGAGCAGTTCTTC.

The chain is built from TRBV4-3 and TRBJ2-6, with D possibly matching TRBD1 (5 bases). The germline V and J ends were trimmed by 0 bases and 0 bases, with 9 bases remaining between them. Germline V gene lookup returns CDR1 LGHNA and CDR2 YSLEER. This CDR3 is built from 17 residues. The CDR3 loop is CASSQDDSSSGANVLTF. For the CDR3, the DNA is TGCGCCAGCAGCCAAGATGACAGCAGCTCTGGGGCCAACGTCCTGACTTTC.

The chain has TRBV15 and TRBJ1-5; D gene uncertain. This CDR3 has 14 residues. Germline lookup yields CDR1 LNHNV and CDR2 YYDKDF (reference sequence). Trimming pared 2 bases from V and 4 bases from J, leaving 9 bases between. Written as DNA, the CDR3 is TGTGCCACCAGCAGAAAAAAGGAGAATCAGCCCCAGCATTTT. It is translated as CATSRKKENQPQHF.

V usage is TRBV28 and J usage is TRBJ1-5, with D tentatively TRBD1 (6 bases). This CDR3 contains 14 residues. The germline V gene encodes CDR1 MDHEN and CDR2 SYDVKM. Trimming removed 5 bases at V and 1 base at J, with 9 bases between. CDR3 amino acids: CASSGGGSNQPQHF. Written as DNA, the CDR3 is TGTGCCAGCAGTGGGGGCGGGAGCAATCAGCCCCAGCATTTT.

The chain links TRBV27 to TRBJ1-1; perhaps TRBD1 as D (6 bases). Germline V gene lookup returns CDR1 MNHEY and CDR2 SMNVEV (reference sequence). Trimming shortened V by 2 bases and J by 1 base, and 8 bases separated the two germline ends. The CDR3 has 14 residues. CDR3 region: CASSLRQENTEAFF. For the CDR3, the DNA is TGTGCCAGCAGTTTACGACAGGAGAACACTGAAGCTTTCTTT.

The chain combines TRBV21-1 with TRBJ2-7; TRBD2 is the table's D call, not checked against the DNA. TRBV21-1 is assigned pseudogene status. There are 18 residues in the CDR3. Written as DNA, the CDR3 is TGTGCCAGCAGCAGAGGGGCTAGCGGGAGGCCGAGCTCCTACGAGCAGTACTTC. Encoded protein: CASSRGASGRPSSYEQYF.